Listed here are 28 T cell receptor beta chains from one sample, sequenced in a study of blood T cell repertoires in COVID-19. Data came from immunoSEQ multiplex PCR; TCRdb stores just in-frame clones and leaves some out. The sample shows just under 30,000 clones, roughly three quarters of them seen only once. Sequencing was done on a sample of peripheral blood. These TCRs come from a woman aged 70-85 years with acute or convalescent COVID-19.

The chain combines TRBV9 with TRBJ2-7; tentatively, D is TRBD2 (5 bases). The CDR3 sequence is 16 residues long. The germline gives CDR1 SGDLS, CDR2 YYNGEE. V was cut by 2 bases and J by 1 base, with 16 bases left in between. As DNA, the CDR3 is TGTGCCAGCAGCGTCGGGGATACCCAATTTTCCTACGAGCAGTACTTC. Protein product: CASSVGDTQFSYEQYF.

This clone was found a few times. The chain joins TRBV6-1 to TRBJ1-5; the D is unclear. Trimming cost V 1 base and J 6 bases, with 10 bases left between them. The CDR3 covers 14 residues. Germline lookup yields CDR1 MNHNS and CDR2 SASEGT. CDR3 amino acids: CASSEGWGVQPQHF. The CDR3 nucleotides read TGTGCCAGCAGTGAAGGATGGGGAGTTCAGCCCCAGCATTTT.

This chain uses TRBV29-1 with TRBJ2-5; D remains ambiguous. Germline V gene sequence: CDR1 SQVTM, CDR2 ANQGSEA. Trimming pared 7 bases from V and 5 bases from J, leaving 11 bases between. This CDR3 region has 11 residues. The CDR3 DNA reads as TGCAGCGGTAGTAGCTCTGAGACCCAGTACTTC. Amino acids: CSGSSSETQYF.

The chain joins TRBV28 to TRBJ1-3; no clear D. CDR3 size: 20 residues. Between the trimmed V and J ends, which lost 4 bases and 0 bases, there was a span of 25 bases. The germline V gene encodes CDR1 MDHEN and CDR2 SYDVKM. CDR3 residues: CASSSAPGVHSGDSGNTIYF. CDR3 sequence (DNA): TGTGCCAGCAGTTCTGCCCCCGGGGTACACTCTGGGGACTCTGGAAACACCATATATTTT.

The chain couples TRBV3-1 (or the pseudogene TRBV3-2) to TRBJ2-1, with 10 positions matching TRBD2. The V gene end was trimmed by 5 bases and the J gene end by 7 bases; junction bases not matched to a gene: 8. The germline gives CDR1 LGHDT, CDR2 YNNKEL (reference sequence). The CDR3 is 15 residues long. The CDR3 loop reads CASSDSGGGLNEQFF. For the CDR3, the DNA is TGTGCCAGCAGCGACAGCGGGGGGGGTTTGAATGAGCAGTTCTTC.

The rearrangement links TRBV19 to TRBJ2-3, with 8 positions matching TRBD1. Germline V gene sequence: CDR1 LNHDA, CDR2 SQIVND (reference sequence). The CDR3 is 15 residues long. Trimming at V came to 3 bases and at J to 4 bases, leaving 6 bases not matched to a gene. The CDR3: CASSIPGTGSDTQYF. CDR3 nucleotide sequence: TGTGCCAGTAGTATCCCCGGGACAGGCTCAGATACGCAGTATTTT.

In its sample, this clone was seen many times. This chain uses TRBV6-6 with TRBJ1-3, with D unresolved. This CDR3 has 14 amino acids. Germline loops: CDR1 MNHNY, CDR2 SVGAGI (reference sequence). With 2 bases removed from V and 3 bases from J, the gap between germline ends came to 8 bases. DNA of the CDR3: TGTGCCAGCAGTTACGGCAGAAGTGGAAACACCATATATTTT. Amino acid sequence: CASSYGRSGNTIYF.

The chain uses TRBV5-8 and TRBJ2-3, with TRBD1 matching over 11 bases. Trimming cost V 2 bases and J 3 bases; bases outside gene matches: 2. The germline CDR1 and CDR2 sequences are SGHTS and YDEGEE. CDR3 size: 15 residues. In nucleotides, the CDR3 is TGTGCCAGCAGCTTCCGGGACAGGGGGACAGATACGCAGTATTTT. This encodes CASSFRDRGTDTQYF.

This chain links TRBV12-3 or TRBV12-4 with TRBJ1-5, with 7 nucleotides matching TRBD1. The CDR3 has 12 amino acids. V was pared by 7 bases and J by 6 bases, with 3 bases of the junction left unmatched. Here the CDR3 reads CASNPGGQPQHF. DNA of the CDR3: TGTGCCAGCAACCCAGGGGGTCAGCCCCAGCATTTT.

The chain links TRBV6-5 to TRBJ1-2; TRBD1 matches at 7 bases. The CDR3 length is 14 residues. The junction had 6 bases not matched to a gene; V was cut back by 5 bases and J by 3 bases. Looked up from germline, CDR1 is MNHEY and CDR2 is SVGAGI. The CDR3 sequence is CASSPDRRHYGYTF. As DNA, the CDR3 is TGTGCCAGCAGTCCGGACAGGAGGCACTATGGCTACACCTTC.

V usage is TRBV7-2 and J usage is TRBJ2-2, with TRBD2 identical over 10 bases. Germline V gene data show CDR1 as SGHTA and CDR2 as FQGNSA. V dropped 7 bases and J dropped 6; count of bases not matched to a gene: 14. CDR3 length: 17 residues. The CDR3 protein is CASTLKGAGGPPGELFF. The CDR3 nucleotides read TGTGCCAGCACCCTAAAAGGAGCGGGAGGGCCGCCCGGGGAGCTGTTTTTT.

The chain has TRBV6-5 and TRBJ1-3; D is uncertain. Germline V gene lookup returns CDR1 MNHEY and CDR2 SVGAGI. V was cut by 6 bases and J by 0 bases, with 12 bases left in between. This CDR3 has 15 amino acids. CDR3 residues: CASSRFGLSGNTIYF. CDR3 DNA sequence: TGTGCCAGCAGCCGGTTCGGTCTCTCTGGAAACACCATATATTTT.

The rearrangement links TRBV29-1 to TRBJ1-5, with D unresolved. Trimming cost V 7 bases and J 9 bases, with 16 bases left between them. CDR1 and CDR2 (germline): SQVTM, ANQGSEA. The CDR3 sequence is 12 residues long. DNA for the CDR3: TGCAGCGCCTCATCCAATATCGGGCCCCAGCATTTT. Translating it yields CSASSNIGPQHF.

The chain combines TRBV28 with TRBJ2-5; the match to TRBD2 covers 11 bases. The V and J ends lost 3 bases and 4 bases, in that order; junction bases with no gene match: 16. CDR3 size: 19 residues. Germline-derived CDR1 and CDR2 are MDHEN and SYDVKM. This CDR3 reads CASSFGGLAARREAETQYF. CDR3 coding DNA: TGTGCCAGCAGTTTTGGGGGACTAGCGGCCCGTCGGGAGGCAGAGACCCAGTACTTC.

This chain uses TRBV2 with TRBJ1-2, with TRBD1 identical over 7 bases. CDR1 and CDR2 from the germline V gene are SNHLY and FYNNEI. V was pared by 4 bases and J by 5 bases, with 7 bases of the junction left unmatched. The CDR3 runs 14 residues. CDR3 nucleotide sequence: TGTGCCAGCAGTGGACAGGGAAGTTGGTATGGCTACACCTTC. It translates to CASSGQGSWYGYTF.

V and J are TRBV9 and TRBJ2-7, with 11 bases lining up with TRBD2. The V gene's germline CDR1 is SGDLS and CDR2 YYNGEE. This CDR3 comprises 15 residues. The ends lost 4 bases at V and 6 bases at J; junction bases unmatched: 9. CDR3 DNA sequence: TGTGCCAGCAGCCCTGGGGTAGCGGGAGGGTTCGAGCAGTACTTC. Protein: CASSPGVAGGFEQYF.

The CDR3 nucleotides read TGTGCCATCAGCGACAGGGATTGGGAAGAGACCCAGTACTTC. It yields the protein CAISDRDWEETQYF. The chain carries TRBV10-3 and TRBJ2-5, with 7 bases matching TRBD1. The length of the CDR3 is 14 residues. V was pared by 6 bases and J by 3 bases, with 7 bases of the junction left unmatched. The V gene's germline CDR1 is ENHRY and CDR2 SYGVKD.

The gene calls are TRBV29-1 and TRBJ2-7; 9 nucleotides line up with TRBD1. Germline trimming cut 6 bases from V and 4 bases from J; bases unmatched to any gene: 7. CDR3 length equals 13 residues. Per germline, CDR1 SQVTM and CDR2 ANQGSEA. The CDR3 coding sequence is TGCAGCGTGGGACAGGGCCAGAGGTACGAGCAGTACTTC. It is translated as CSVGQGQRYEQYF.

J is TRBJ1-2 and V is TRBV7-2; 11 bases line up with TRBD1. Germline-derived CDR1 and CDR2 are SGHTA and FQGNSA. Trimming took 2 bases from V and 3 from J; bases not matched to a gene: 14. This CDR3 is 19 amino acids long. CDR3 sequence: CASSLIRRYGQGADYGYTF. As DNA, the CDR3 is TGTGCCAGCAGCTTAATCCGCCGCTATGGACAGGGGGCTGACTATGGCTACACCTTC.

The chain combines TRBV6-5 with TRBJ2-5; D is possibly TRBD2 (5 bases). Germline values: CDR1 MNHEY, CDR2 SVGAGI. The CDR3 length is 13 residues. Trimming pared 0 bases from V and 5 bases from J, leaving 7 bases between. This CDR3 reads CASSYSRRETQYF. The CDR3 DNA follows: TGTGCCAGCAGTTACTCAAGGAGGGAGACCCAGTACTTC.

The DNA for the CDR3 is TGTGCCAGCAGCCAAACGGACTTCCAGTACTTC. Protein: CASSQTDFQYF. The chain links TRBV3-1 (or the pseudogene TRBV3-2) to TRBJ2-5; possible D gene TRBD2, 5 bases. Per germline, CDR1 LGHDT and CDR2 YNNKEL (reference sequence). V was shortened by 2 bases and J by 10 bases, with 8 bases between the two germline ends. This CDR3 region has 11 residues.

The rearrangement uses TRBV4-2 and TRBJ2-7, with D possibly matching TRBD1 (6 bases). V was pared by 2 bases and J by 7 bases, with 12 bases between. Germline V gives CDR1 LGHNA, CDR2 YNFKEQ. The CDR3 covers 13 residues. CDR3 in amino acids: CASSQFRGAEQYF. CDR3 nucleotide sequence: TGTGCCAGCAGCCAATTCAGGGGAGCGGAGCAGTACTTC.

The chain has TRBV18 and TRBJ1-4; 7 nucleotides match TRBD1. This CDR3 region has 15 residues. Per the germline V gene, CDR1 is KGHSH and CDR2 is LQKENI. J gave up 2 bases and V 4 bases, and 4 bases lay outside the gene matches. CDR3 sequence: CASSQPDRTNEKLFF. The CDR3, as DNA: TGTGCCAGCTCACAACCGGACAGGACTAATGAAAAACTGTTTTTT.

This clone has only a few counts. The chain combines TRBV5-1 with TRBJ2-7; tentatively, D is TRBD2 (5 bases). CDR1 is SGHRS, CDR2 YFSETQ, per germline. V dropped 3 bases and J dropped 0 bases, with 10 bases sitting between them. The CDR3 is made up of 14 amino acids. This chain's CDR3 is CASSSAESSYEQYF. The CDR3 DNA sequence: TGCGCCAGCAGCTCAGCGGAGAGCTCCTACGAGCAGTACTTC. Filled out from reference TRBV5-1 and TRBJ2-7, the complete variable domain reads KAGVTQTPRYLIKTRGQQVTLSCSPISGHRSVSWYQQTPGQGLQFLFEYFSETQRNKGNFPGRFSGRQFSNSRSEMNVSTLELGDSALYLCASSSAESSYEQYFGPGTRLTVT.

The chain is built from TRBV5-1 and TRBJ1-2, with D unresolved. With 0 bases removed from V and 5 bases from J, the gap between germline ends came to 14 bases. Germline CDR1 reads SGHRS; CDR2 reads YFSETQ. The length of the CDR3 is 15 residues. CDR3: CASSLGTGRGYGYTF. The DNA of the CDR3 is TGCGCCAGCAGCTTGGGCACCGGGAGAGGATATGGCTACACCTTC. The variable domain in full, completed from reference TRBV5-1 and TRBJ1-2, reads KAGVTQTPRYLIKTRGQQVTLSCSPISGHRSVSWYQQTPGQGLQFLFEYFSETQRNKGNFPGRFSGRQFSNSRSEMNVSTLELGDSALYLCASSLGTGRGYGYTFGSGTRLTVV.

The chain employs TRBV7-9 and TRBJ1-2, with D possibly matching TRBD1 (5 bases). Deletions cut 1 base from V and 12 bases from J, with 15 bases between. CDR1 is SEHNR and CDR2 is FQNEAQ in the germline V gene (reference sequence). This CDR3 comprises 13 residues. CDR3 in DNA: TGTGCCAGCAGCTTAGGGTATCTGGGGCTGAACACCTTC. Translating it yields CASSLGYLGLNTF. The entire variable domain, with the rest obtained from reference TRBV7-9 and TRBJ1-2, is as follows: DTGVSQNPRHKITKRGQNVTFRCDPISEHNRLYWYRQTLGQGPEFLTYFQNEAQLEKSRLLSDRFSAERPKGSFSTLEIQRTEQGDSAMYLCASSLGYLGLNTFGSGTRLTVV.

The rearrangement links TRBV24-1 to TRBJ2-5, with TRBD2 identical over 9 bases. This CDR3 has 14 residues. Germline assignment: CDR1 KGHDR and CDR2 SFDVKD. V shed 3 bases and J 4 bases; nucleotides not matched to a gene: 2. CDR3 coding DNA: TGTGCCACCAGTGATCCTAGCGGGGCAGAGACCCAGTACTTC. Amino acids: CATSDPSGAETQYF.

This clone was found once. J is TRBJ2-3 and V is TRBV3-1 (or the pseudogene TRBV3-2); 10 positions match TRBD2. Looked up from germline, CDR1 is LGHDT and CDR2 is YNNKEL (reference sequence). The V gene end was trimmed by 6 bases and the J gene end by 0 bases; junction bases not matched to a gene: 3. There are 15 residues in the CDR3. CDR3 coding DNA: TGTGCCAGCAGGCTAGCGGGGGTAAGCACAGATACGCAGTATTTT. This sequence encodes CASRLAGVSTDTQYF.